A single sample gave rise to the 10 T cell receptor beta chains below, sequenced in a study of T cells in Graves' hyperthyroidism and ophthalmopathy (dated by TCRdb to the late 2010s). Libraries were made using multiplex PCR. The sample was run on an Illumina HiSeq 2000. The TCR beta CDR3 regions were amplified from RNA transcripts. The TCR CDR3 was subjected to a first round of RT-PCR using the HTBI primer set and the Qiagen OneStep RT-PCR kit. TCRdb reworked the public reads: Q25 trimming with fastp, MiXCR clone assembly, productive beta chains retained. Rows with a matching CDR3 protein are joined into one entry that keeps the most common DNA and genes. For this sample the table gives a few hundred thousand distinct CDR3 sequences, of which around 46% were detected only once. The ten largest make up about 7.8% of the sample. The sample was peripheral blood or thyroid tissue (not recorded which). The receptors were gathered from a woman in her late teens or twenties with Graves' hyperthyroidism. Donor details come from another sample of the same person, matched by shared clones.

This clonotype was counted between two and nine times. This sequence joins TRBV7-9 and TRBJ2-7, with TRBD1 identical over 7 bases. Looked up from germline, CDR1 is SEHNR and CDR2 is FQNEAQ (reference sequence). The CDR3 extends over 15 amino acids. With 0 bases clipped from V and 3 bases from J, the junction kept 5 bases outside the gene matches. CDR3 amino acids: CASSLAMTGSYEQYF. The CDR3 bases are TGTGCCAGCAGCTTAGCTATGACAGGGAGCTACGAGCAGTACTTC.

This sequence joins TRBV24-1 and TRBJ2-5; D may be TRBD1 (6 bases). This CDR3 comprises 14 residues. Trimming removed 4 bases at V and 4 bases at J, with 12 bases between. Germline V lookup: CDR1 KGHDR, CDR2 SFDVKD. CDR3 DNA sequence: TGTGCCACCAGTGACCCCGGCAGGGGAGAGACCCAGTACTTC. This encodes CATSDPGRGETQYF.

This chain connects TRBV19 to TRBJ1-2; 7 positions match TRBD1. Germline CDR1 reads LNHDA; CDR2 reads SQIVND (reference sequence). This CDR3 region has 15 residues. With 3 bases clipped from V and 6 bases from J, the junction kept 10 bases outside the gene matches. In DNA, the CDR3 is TGTGCCAGTAGTATGGCCCAGGGGGATGTTGATGGCTACACCTTC. This sequence encodes CASSMAQGDVDGYTF.

This clonotype occurred a few times. The chain employs TRBV5-1 and TRBJ1-2; D is unresolved. Germline loops: CDR1 SGHRS, CDR2 YFSETQ. Trimming removed 5 bases at V and 8 bases at J, with 13 bases between. This CDR3 is 12 amino acids long. The CDR3 DNA reads as TGCGCCAGCAGAAACGGACTAGACGGCTACACCTTC. This sequence encodes CASRNGLDGYTF. Variable domain in full (rest from reference TRBV5-1 and TRBJ1-2): KAGVTQTPRYLIKTRGQQVTLSCSPISGHRSVSWYQQTPGQGLQFLFEYFSETQRNKGNFPGRFSGRQFSNSRSEMNVSTLELGDSALYLCASRNGLDGYTFGSGTRLTVV.

About this clonotype itself: A much larger clone sits a single nucleotide away, making a read error possible. V usage is TRBV2 and J usage is TRBJ1-2, with D uncertain. This CDR3 comprises 13 residues. Looked up from germline, CDR1 is SNHLY and CDR2 is FYNNEI. V was clipped by 3 bases and J by 7 bases, with 12 bases between them. The CDR3 loop is CASSDALRGGYTF. CDR3 DNA: TGTGCCAGCAGTGACGCGTTGCGGGGTGGCTACACCTTC.

The sample holds many counts of this clonotype. The chain combines TRBV7-2 with TRBJ1-3; D possibly corresponds to TRBD1 (5 bases). Trimming stripped 5 bases from V and 0 bases from J, with 14 bases between. Germline V gene data show CDR1 as SGHTA and CDR2 as FQGNSA. This CDR3 is 16 amino acids long. CDR3 bases: TGTGCCAGCAGCGCCCCCCCGGGGCCCTCTGGAAACACCATATATTTT. Its protein product is CASSAPPGPSGNTIYF.

V gene TRBV7-2 combines with J gene TRBJ2-7; weak D call: TRBD2 (5 bases). V gave up 1 base and J gave up 5 bases, with 15 bases separating them. The CDR3 runs to 15 residues. Germline V gives CDR1 SGHTA, CDR2 FQGNSA. Written as DNA, the CDR3 is TGTGCCAGCAGCTTAGTGGTCTCGGGATCCGACGAGCAGTACTTC. Protein product: CASSLVVSGSDEQYF.

This clonotype was picked up many times. This sequence joins TRBV10-2 and TRBJ1-2; possibly TRBD1 for D (6 bases). The germline V gene has CDR1 WSHSY and CDR2 SAAADI. This CDR3 comprises 13 residues. V gave up 6 bases and J gave up 1 base, with 9 bases separating them. The CDR3 region has the DNA TGCGCCAGCAGGGGACAAAATAACTATGGCTACACCTTC. Its protein product is CASRGQNNYGYTF.

Note on this clonotype: With a much larger clone just one base away, this may be a read error. The V and J genes are TRBV10-3 and TRBJ1-1; D remains ambiguous. The CDR3 length is 13 residues. Germline lookup yields CDR1 ENHRY and CDR2 SYGVKD. Trimming stripped 6 bases from V and 2 bases from J, with 10 bases between. CDR3 nucleotide sequence: TGTGCCATCAGGGCCGAAAGTAACACTGAAGCTTTCTTT. Translation gives CAIRAESNTEAFF.

Details on this clonotype: A much larger clonotype is one base distant, so this may be a read error. The V and J genes are TRBV24-1 and TRBJ2-7; 10 positions match TRBD1. V shed 11 bases, J shed 7 bases, and the junction held 16 bases outside the gene matches. CDR1 and CDR2 (germline): KGHDR, SFDVKD. This CDR3 is 15 amino acids long. For the CDR3, the DNA is TGTGCCATCAGCCTCGGTCCCGGGACAGGGGTTGAGCAGTACTTC. Translating it yields CAISLGPGTGVEQYF.